What follows are 24 T cell receptor beta chains derived from one specimen sequenced in a study of blood T cell repertoires in COVID-19 (dated by TCRdb to 2018 to 2020). Receptor amplification or capture employed the immunoSEQ multiplex PCR assay. The table comes from immuneACCESS by way of TCRdb, which keeps in-frame sequences with V and J called. Part of the clones is missing from these tables; in studies checked, under half for an unresolved V gene and the rest for unknown reasons. This sample comprises some 240,000 clones, over 75% of them detected only once. Jointly, the top ten make up about 10% of the sample. The specimen was peripheral blood. These receptors all come from a woman in her seventies with COVID-19, enrolled during active disease.

V gene TRBV4-1 combines with J gene TRBJ1-2; D remains ambiguous. This CDR3 is built from 14 residues. The V end was cut by 0 bases, the J end by 7 bases, with 12 bases between. Germline assignment: CDR1 MGHRA and CDR2 YSYEKL. CDR3 sequence: CASSQEYGMGGYTF. CDR3 DNA: TGCGCCAGCAGCCAAGAGTACGGGATGGGTGGCTACACCTTC.

This rearrangement joins TRBV28 to TRBJ1-2; D call uncertain. Trimming removed 4 bases at V and 5 bases at J, with 11 bases between. In germline, CDR1 is MDHEN, CDR2 SYDVKM. The CDR3 is 13 amino acids. Here the CDR3 DNA reads TGTGCCAGCAGTTCGGCGGGCTGGTATGGCTACACCTTC. Amino acids: CASSSAGWYGYTF.

The chain recombines TRBV19 with TRBJ1-1; 8 bases fit TRBD1. Germline V CDR1 and CDR2: LNHDA, SQIVND (reference sequence). J lost 11 bases, V lost 7 bases, and 18 bases had no gene match. There are 15 residues in the CDR3. The CDR3 region is CASMPGGYGSSRAFF. For the CDR3, the DNA is TGTGCCAGTATGCCAGGGGGCTACGGGTCGTCTAGGGCTTTCTTT. The entire variable domain, with the rest obtained from reference TRBV19 and TRBJ1-1, is as follows: DGGITQSPKYLFRKEGQNVTLSCEQNLNHDAMYWYRQDPGQGLRLIYYSQIVNDFQKGDIAEGYSVSREKKESFPLTVTSAQKNPTAFYLCASMPGGYGSSRAFFGQGTRLTVV.

This chain connects TRBV5-1 to TRBJ2-6, with D perhaps matching TRBD1 (6 bases). This CDR3 has 16 amino acids. The V gene lost 2 bases and the J gene lost 2 bases, with 11 bases spanning the gap. Germline V gives CDR1 SGHRS, CDR2 YFSETQ. The CDR3 region has the DNA TGCGCCAGCAGCTTACGAACAGGGCCTGGGGCCAACGTCCTGACTTTC. It specifies CASSLRTGPGANVLTF.

This clone was recorded only once. The rearrangement links TRBV30 to TRBJ1-3; D unclear. Trimming removed 0 bases from V and 0 bases from J, with 3 bases in between. CDR3 size: 13 residues. From germline, CDR1 is GTSNPN and CDR2 SVGIG (reference sequence). For the CDR3, the DNA is TGTGCCTGGAGTGTCAACTCTGGAAACACCATATATTTT. It translates to CAWSVNSGNTIYF.

The chain is built from TRBV28 and TRBJ2-5, with unresolved D. Deletions cut 2 bases from V and 3 bases from J, with 13 bases between. Germline CDR1 is MDHEN and CDR2 is SYDVKM. This CDR3 contains 15 residues. CDR3 sequence (DNA): TGTGCCAGCAGTTTACAATCTCTATCTAAAGAGACCCAGTACTTC. Translation: CASSLQSLSKETQYF.

J is TRBJ1-4 and V is TRBV2; D may be TRBD1 (6 bases). The V end was cut by 3 bases, the J end by 3 bases, with 11 bases between. This CDR3 is 15 amino acids long. CDR1 and CDR2 (germline): SNHLY, FYNNEI. CDR3 protein: CASSELGGSNEKLFF. CDR3 DNA sequence: TGTGCCAGCAGTGAGTTAGGGGGTTCTAATGAAAAACTGTTTTTT.

A remark on this clone: Its ends do not fully match the called genes, so a read error is possible. The V gene is TRBV20-1, the J gene TRBJ1-5; D is unclear. Germline V gives CDR1 DFQATT, CDR2 SNEGSKA (reference sequence). The CDR3 has 11 residues. CDR3 sequence (DNA): TGCAGTGCCAGAGAAGAGGAGCCCCAGCATTTT. This translates into CSAREEEPQHF.

This clone was seen a few times. V gene TRBV6-2 or TRBV6-3 combines with J gene TRBJ1-1; 9 bases agree with TRBD1. The CDR3 is 17 residues long. Germline assignment: CDR1 MNHEY and CDR2 SVGEGT. J lost 0 bases, V lost 2 bases, and 7 bases had no gene match. CDR3 sequence reads: CASSYAGTGNLNTEAFF. CDR3 nucleotide sequence: TGTGCCAGCAGTTACGCCGGGACAGGGAACCTGAACACTGAAGCTTTCTTT.

V and J are TRBV7-2 and TRBJ2-4; TRBD2 aligns across 15 bases. This CDR3 is built from 15 residues. Germline lookup yields CDR1 SGHTA and CDR2 FQGNSA. Trimming cost V 5 bases and J 8 bases; bases outside gene matches: 4. The CDR3 nucleotides are TGTGCCAGCAGCCGGACTAGCGGGGGGGTAGACATTCAGTACTTC. Translated, it gives CASSRTSGGVDIQYF.

The V gene is TRBV2, the J gene TRBJ1-5; TRBD1 agrees at 11 bases. The CDR3 spans 16 residues. The J segment lost 6 bases and the V segment lost 2 bases, leaving 6 bases of the junction unmatched. Germline loops: CDR1 SNHLY, CDR2 FYNNEI. CDR3 sequence reads: CASSERTGGFSQPQHF. CDR3 DNA sequence: TGTGCCAGCAGTGAAAGGACAGGGGGCTTCAGTCAGCCCCAGCATTTT.

This clone showed up just a few times. V gene TRBV19 combines with J gene TRBJ1-4, with a possible D match to TRBD1 (5 bases). Germline V CDR1 and CDR2: LNHDA, SQIVND (reference sequence). The CDR3 loop spans 12 amino acids. V was cut by 7 bases and J by 10 bases, with 13 bases left in between. CDR3 nucleotide sequence: TGTGCCAGTACCCATCAGGGTGGAAAACTGTTTTTT. The encoded protein is CASTHQGGKLFF.

The chain joins TRBV28 to TRBJ1-2, with D unclear. There are 14 residues in the CDR3. The V and J ends lost 6 bases and 0 bases respectively, with 11 bases between them. Germline loops: CDR1 MDHEN, CDR2 SYDVKM. The CDR3 region is CASSFGVTNYGYTF. In nucleotides, the CDR3 is TGTGCCAGCAGCTTCGGAGTCACTAACTATGGCTACACCTTC.

The chain combines TRBV28 with TRBJ1-5; no definite D call. Germline assignment: CDR1 MDHEN and CDR2 SYDVKM. The CDR3 is made up of 13 amino acids. The germline V and J ends were trimmed by 6 bases and 3 bases, with 9 bases remaining between them. In DNA form, the CDR3 reads TGTGCCAGCAGCCAGGATACCAATCAGCCCCAGCATTTT. Residues: CASSQDTNQPQHF.

The chain carries TRBV6-5 and TRBJ1-1; possible D gene TRBD1, 6 bases. This CDR3 has 13 amino acids. Germline V gene sequence: CDR1 MNHEY, CDR2 SVGAGI. V was pared by 8 bases and J by 1 base, with 11 bases between. The CDR3 coding sequence is TGTGCCAGCTTCAGGGGAAGGAACACTGAAGCTTTCTTT. This encodes CASFRGRNTEAFF.

J is TRBJ1-1 and V is TRBV12-5; possibly TRBD1 for D (5 bases). From germline, CDR1 is LGHNT and CDR2 FRNRAP. This CDR3 has 13 amino acids. V lost 5 bases, J lost 4 bases, and 11 bases lay in between. CDR3 nucleotide sequence: TGTGCTAGTGGTAAGCCGGGGGGCACTGAAGCTTTCTTT. Protein sequence: CASGKPGGTEAFF.

The chain has TRBV27 and TRBJ1-1; perhaps TRBD1 as D (6 bases). The germline gives CDR1 MNHEY, CDR2 SMNVEV (reference sequence). CDR3 length: 15 amino acids. The V end lost 5 bases, the J end lost 1 base, and 14 bases lay between the germline ends. CDR3 sequence: CASSVTGTPNTEAFF. Here the CDR3 DNA reads TGTGCCAGCAGTGTGACCGGGACACCGAACACTGAAGCTTTCTTT.

This chain joins TRBV28 and TRBJ1-6; tentatively, D is TRBD1 (5 bases). Per the germline V gene, CDR1 is MDHEN and CDR2 is SYDVKM. The V and J ends lost 1 base and 4 bases respectively, with 17 bases between them. The length of the CDR3 is 18 residues. The CDR3 DNA is TGTGCCAGCAGTTTATCTCGGGGGGGGTCTCTATATAATTCACCCCTCCACTTT. It translates to CASSLSRGGSLYNSPLHF.

The V and J genes are TRBV15 and TRBJ1-2; D gene ambiguous. Trimming left V 0 bases short and J 1 base short, with 6 bases between. The germline CDR1 and CDR2 sequences are LNHNV and YYDKDF (reference sequence). The CDR3 runs 14 residues. The CDR3 DNA reads TGTGCCACCAGCAGAGACCTATATAACTATGGCTACACCTTC. It codes for CATSRDLYNYGYTF.

This chain uses TRBV29-1 with TRBJ2-1; 14 bases align to TRBD2. The junction had 2 bases not matched to a gene; V was cut back by 7 bases and J by 9 bases. Germline V lookup: CDR1 SQVTM, CDR2 ANQGSEA. CDR3 length: 12 residues. The DNA of the CDR3 is TGCAGCGCCGGGACTAGCGGGAGTGAGCAGTTCTTC. This sequence encodes CSAGTSGSEQFF.

The CDR3 is CASSNRDRGSQFKETQYF. The CDR3 DNA reads as TGTGCCAGCAGTAATCGGGACAGGGGGTCCCAATTCAAAGAGACCCAGTACTTC. The chain links TRBV6-2 or TRBV6-3 to TRBJ2-5; 11 bases line up with TRBD1. V gave up 5 bases and J gave up 3 bases; unmatched junction bases: 14. The CDR3 length is 18 residues. The germline gives CDR1 MNHEY, CDR2 SVGEGT.

The chain employs TRBV30 and TRBJ1-5; D ambiguous. Per the germline V gene, CDR1 is GTSNPN and CDR2 is SVGIG (reference sequence). The CDR3 sequence is 14 residues long. V was cut by 1 base and J by 3 bases, with 10 bases left in between. CDR3 sequence: CAWSAPGINQPQHF. In nucleotides, the CDR3 is TGTGCCTGGAGTGCCCCGGGTATCAATCAGCCCCAGCATTTT.

The chain combines TRBV28 with TRBJ2-3; D is perhaps TRBD2 (6 bases). The CDR3 has 17 amino acids. Germline CDR1 reads MDHEN; CDR2 reads SYDVKM. V was shortened by 1 base and J by 4 bases, with 18 bases between the two germline ends. In nucleotides, the CDR3 is TGTGCCAGCAGTTTATCGGCTGGAGGGGTTAGGGCAGATACGCAGTATTTT. This translates into CASSLSAGGVRADTQYF.

The chain combines TRBV30 with TRBJ1-5; 11 nucleotides align to TRBD1. Germline V gene data show CDR1 as GTSNPN and CDR2 as SVGIG (reference sequence). There are 15 residues in the CDR3. Trimming at V came to 2 bases and at J to 5 bases, leaving 5 bases not matched to a gene. The CDR3 DNA sequence: TGTGCCTGGAGTACAGTGGGACAGGGGGATCAGCCCCAGCATTTT. Translating it yields CAWSTVGQGDQPQHF.